This T cell receptor beta chain was documented in a study of cytomegalovirus exposure and HLA in healthy donors. This clone appeared once. 13 Jbeta primers and 60 Vbeta primers were used for the PCR. The assay was immunoSEQ multiplex PCR, and TCRdb's table has in-frame clones only and misses some. The repertoire holds about 130,000 clones, with 79% as singletons. Sequenced material: PBMCs. The receptor was isolated from a man aged 35 to 55 in good health and CMV-seropositive.

The CDR3 reads CASSMTSGTYEQYF. The CDR3, as DNA: TGTGCCAGCAGCATGACTAGCGGGACATACGAGCAGTACTTC. The V and J genes are TRBV5-4 and TRBJ2-7; TRBD2 matches 11 bases. The ends lost 4 bases at V and 4 bases at J; junction bases unmatched: 4. The germline CDR1 and CDR2 sequences are SGHNT and YYREEE (reference sequence). The CDR3 is 14 residues long.